This TCR beta chain was found in a study of shared clonotypes between healthy human individuals (dated by TCRdb to 2020 to 2022). In the study overall: A few men and a couple of women, aged 18 to 49 years, made up the cohort. For each donor, CD4 naive and CD4 memory were each run on three plates, CD8 naive on two plates, and CD8 memory on one plate. To estimate repertoire size and how much clonotype sharing occurs between individuals, the study deeply sequenced the blood TCR repertoires of about 5 healthy adults. To increase sequencing depth and limit assay-specific biases, TCR repertoire library preparation and sequencing were carried out by different laboratories using diverse techniques. Per donor, leukapheresis produced somewhere between about 0.9 and 9 billion PBMCs. General conclusions and limits of the study: The small number of donors limited the genetic and exposure-history diversity represented. Larger estimated clonotype richness was generally found for naive subsets than for memory subsets. Rarefaction of sorted-subset datasets indicated incomplete sequencing despite the large sequencing depth. Roughly 5% of naive CD4, approximately 3.7% of naive CD8, 2.3% of memory CD4, and 0.35% to 0.5% of memory CD8 clonotypes were shared across several donors. Compared with non-shared clonotypes, clonotypes shared by all four sorted-subset donors had higher generation probabilities. Pairwise subsampling led to the expectation that sequencing depth would affect the degree of clonotype sharing among donors. Sampling was limited to blood, and TCR repertoires in tissue likely differ from TCR repertoires in blood.

Healthy HIV-negative adults with no recently reported acute infections or vaccinations were included as donors. All donors were Caucasian adults living in Nashville, Tennessee, USA. CD4+ T cells were enriched by magnetic negative selection, after which naive cells were positively selected on CD45RA and the negative fraction was taken as the memory subset. Blood was obtained by leukapheresis, after which PBMCs were separated by Ficoll-Histopaque density gradient centrifugation and cryopreserved in liquid nitrogen vapor phase. Analytical flow cytometry was used to check the purity and quantity of each magnetically sorted T cell population. Each sorted fraction had its genomic DNA isolated and then quantified by UV absorbance on a Nanodrop 2000c. Using the deep immunoSEQ assay, TCR CDR3 regions were amplified from genomic DNA by multiplex PCR. Extracted genomic DNA from each cell subset was spread evenly across all wells of several immunoSEQ 96-well plates, with each plate serving as a replicate. For sorted subsets, roughly 0.2 ug genomic DNA, equal to 25,000 to 35,000 T cell genomes, was loaded into each replicate PCR. Purified libraries were quantified with a Qubit 3.0 fluorometer, sized on a Bioanalyzer 2100, and re-quantified with the KAPA Library Quantification kit. Every immunoSEQ 96-well plate was sequenced on a dedicated single-read 150-cycle Illumina NextSeq 550 flow cell. The authors' pipeline ran thus. Because only junctional sequences without quality scores were contained in the immunoSEQ output, filtering matching that applied to full-length reads could not be performed. Sequences were annotated with PyIR, a Python wrapper for IgBLAST v1.9, using IMGT germline references to assign V/J genes and CDR3. Reads with weak V/J assignments (E-value above 1e-6), missing CDR3, stop codons, out-of-frame junctions, or ambiguous translated residues were removed. V3J clonotypes were defined as sequences sharing the same inferred V gene, J gene, and CDR3 amino acid sequence. To compute the percentage overlap between repertoires, the number of shared unique clonotypes was divided by the size of the smaller repertoire. Richness of each repertoire was evaluated using RTK rarefaction, the Chao1 estimator, and Recon v2.1 estimates of unobserved clonotypes. Generation probabilities for all TCRbeta clonotypes obtained by the gDNA method from four donors were computed using OLGA. The immuneACCESS repertoire file appears here via TCRdb, limited to in-frame rearrangements. These files lack a portion of the clones; in checked studies, under half of the deficit traces to unresolved V genes, and the cause of the others is not known. The V and J calls and clone size are taken from that table; D and trimming were inferred from the DNA. In this sample the table shows 730,000 or so clones, roughly 70% of which occur a single time. Less than 2% of the sample is taken by the ten largest.

As to this clone: Its antigen target is currently unknown. Per-nucleotide qualities are absent, and no much larger clonotype sits a single base away.

This TCR was recovered from a woman aged 25 to 45 in good health. What was sequenced was memory CD4+ T cells sorted from blood. Interpreted using the paper, the cell subset or site label stands for: CD45RA-negative fraction.

At the DNA level, the sequence is TGTGCCAGTAGTATAGCCAGGGACACTGAAGCTTTCTTT. It encodes CASSIARDTEAFF. This chain is built from TRBV19 and TRBJ1-1, with a weak D call of TRBD1 (5 bases match). The germline V gene (reference sequence) provides CDR1 LNHDA and CDR2 SQIVND. V is pared back by 1 base and J by 3 bases, with 6 bases lying between the germline termini. Taken from cysteine to phenylalanine, the CDR3 has 13 residues. Left in the record is the CDR3 DNA by itself, 39 bases read in frame from the first base.